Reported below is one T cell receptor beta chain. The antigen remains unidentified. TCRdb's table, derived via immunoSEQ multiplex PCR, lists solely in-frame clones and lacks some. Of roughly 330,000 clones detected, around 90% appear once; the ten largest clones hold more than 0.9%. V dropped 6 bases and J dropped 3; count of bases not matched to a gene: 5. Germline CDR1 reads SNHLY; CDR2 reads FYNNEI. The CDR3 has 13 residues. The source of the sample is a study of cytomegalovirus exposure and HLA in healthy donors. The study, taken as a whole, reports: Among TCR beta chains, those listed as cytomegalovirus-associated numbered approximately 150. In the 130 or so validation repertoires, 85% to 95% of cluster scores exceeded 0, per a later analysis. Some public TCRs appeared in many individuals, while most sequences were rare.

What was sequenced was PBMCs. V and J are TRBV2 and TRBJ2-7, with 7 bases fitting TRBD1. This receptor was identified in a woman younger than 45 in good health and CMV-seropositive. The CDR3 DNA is TGTGCCAGCAGCGAGGGGGCCAGCTACGAGCAGTACTTC. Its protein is CASSEGASYEQYF.